These T cell receptor beta chains were read from a single sample in a study of T cells in Graves' hyperthyroidism and ophthalmopathy. TCRdb re-analysed the multiplex PCR reads in MiXCR, keeping a single row per CDR3 protein. The table records almost 500,000 distinct CDR3 sequences, 22% of them present only once. Sequencing was carried out using blood. The receptors shown here come from a woman in her seventies with Graves' ophthalmopathy. CDR3s include the opening cysteine and the closing phenylalanine or tryptophan. D genes are given only for firm matches. Only some rows state a clone size, as once, few, many or a class for expanded clones.

J gene | D gene | clone size | V gene | CDR3 protein | CDR3 DNA
TRBJ1-2 | - | - | TRBV27 | CASSLWAGYGYTF | TGTGCCAGCAGTTTATGGGCAGGCTATGGCTACACCTTC
TRBJ2-7 | - | few | TRBV30 | CAWSVGGVSYEQYF | TGTGCCTGGAGCGTAGGAGGAGTTTCCTACGAGCAGTACTTC
TRBJ2-2 | - | few | TRBV5-5 | CASSLSPDGELFF | TGTGCCAGCAGCTTGTCCCCCGACGGGGAGCTGTTTTTT
TRBJ1-2 | - | few | TRBV29-1 | CSVEDGGPYGYTF | TGCAGCGTTGAAGATGGAGGTCCGTATGGCTACACCTTC
TRBJ2-2 | TRBD2 | few | TRBV28 | CASSLFTSGKNTGELFF | TGTGCCAGCAGTTTATTTACTAGCGGGAAGAACACCGGGGAGCTGTTTTTT
TRBJ2-3 | - | few | TRBV18 | CASSNQGADTQYF | TGTGCCAGCTCAAATCAGGGAGCAGATACGCAGTATTTT
TRBJ1-2 | TRBD1 | - | TRBV6-1 | CAVKDPGTGGGGYTF | TGTGCCGTTAAGGATCCCGGGACAGGGGGTGGTGGCTACACCTTC
TRBJ1-1 | TRBD1 | - | TRBV20-1 | CSAKTGGVNTEAFF | TGCAGTGCTAAGACAGGGGGGGTGAACACTGAAGCTTTCTTT
TRBJ1-1 | - | - | TRBV30 | CAWSKLEGTGTEAFF | TGTGCCTGGAGTAAACTGGAGGGAACGGGCACTGAAGCTTTCTTT
TRBJ2-1 | TRBD2 | - | TRBV20-1 | CSANLAGYNEQFF | TGCAGTGCTAACCTAGCGGGATACAATGAGCAGTTCTTC
TRBJ2-1 | - | - | TRBV6-1 | CASSEGLGSNEQFF | TGTGCCAGCAGTGAAGGGTTGGGGTCCAATGAGCAGTTCTTC
TRBJ1-1 | - | - | TRBV7-2 | CASSLFSTEAFF | TGTGCCAGCAGCTTATTTTCCACTGAAGCTTTCTTT
TRBJ2-7 | - | - | TRBV11-2 | CASSISAVGFKEQYF | TGTGCCAGCAGCATCTCGGCTGTCGGGTTCAAGGAGCAGTACTTC
TRBJ1-2 | TRBD1 | - | TRBV12-3/TRBV12-4 | CASSLMGQGASGYTF | TGTGCCAGCAGTTTAATGGGACAGGGGGCATCTGGCTACACCTTC
TRBJ1-5 | - | - | TRBV6-1 | CASSEIGRVQPQHF | TGTGCCAGCAGTGAAATTGGCAGGGTTCAGCCCCAGCATTTT
TRBJ2-1 | TRBD2 | many | TRBV12-3/TRBV12-4 | CASSFWTSGRRDEQFF | TGTGCCAGCAGTTTCTGGACTAGCGGGAGGAGGGATGAGCAGTTCTTC
TRBJ2-1 | - | - | TRBV5-4 | CASSFSDYNEQFF | TGTGCCAGCAGCTTTTCAGATTACAATGAGCAGTTCTTC
TRBJ2-7 | TRBD1 | - | TRBV12-3/TRBV12-4 | CASTPGQGLLYEQYF | TGTGCCAGCACCCCCGGACAGGGGTTACTCTACGAGCAGTACTTC
TRBJ2-5 | - | - | TRBV3-1 | CASSQALNKAETQYF | TGTGCCAGCAGCCAAGCCCTAAACAAGGCGGAGACCCAGTACTTC
TRBJ1-2 | - | few | TRBV28 | CASGGLAIEAFNYGYTF | TGTGCCAGCGGAGGTCTGGCTATAGAAGCCTTTAACTATGGCTACACCTTC
TRBJ1-6 | - | - | TRBV12-3/TRBV12-4 | CASSFLSGSSYNSPLHF | TGTGCCAGCAGTTTTTTGTCGGGGAGCTCCTATAATTCACCCCTCCACTTT
TRBJ2-7 | TRBD2 | - | TRBV6-2/TRBV6-3 | CASSSLAGGTPYEQYF | TGTGCCAGCAGTTCGCTAGCGGGAGGGACCCCCTACGAGCAGTACTTC
TRBJ2-3 | - | - | TRBV30 | CAWSRATDTQYF | TGTGCCTGGAGCAGGGCCACAGATACGCAGTATTTT
TRBJ1-1 | - | few | TRBV6-1 | CASRVDRSTEAFF | TGTGCCAGCAGAGTCGACAGGAGCACTGAAGCTTTCTTT
TRBJ1-2 | TRBD1 | - | TRBV28 | CASSSTGEPYYGYTF | TGTGCCAGCAGTTCCACAGGGGAACCCTACTATGGCTACACCTTC
TRBJ2-7 | - | many | TRBV27 | CASRARTVGFYEQYF | TGTGCCAGCAGAGCGAGGACCGTTGGGTTCTACGAGCAGTACTTC
TRBJ1-5 | - | - | TRBV20-1 | CSGIQGNNQPQHF | TGCAGTGGCATACAGGGCAACAATCAGCCCCAGCATTTT
TRBJ2-7 | - | - | TRBV3-1 | CASSQGNSYEQYF | TGTGCCAGCAGCCAAGGAAACTCCTACGAGCAGTACTTT
TRBJ2-5 | TRBD2 | - | TRBV5-4 | CASSPGLAAETQYF | TGTGCCAGCAGCCCGGGACTAGCGGCAGAGACCCAGTACTTC
TRBJ1-6 | - | once | TRBV4-3 | CASSQGVSSPLHF | TGCGCCAGCAGCCAAGGAGTTAGTTCACCCCTCCACTTT
TRBJ1-2 | - | - | TRBV30 | CAWSVGGGFKMGYGYTF | TGTGCCTGGAGTGTGGGGGGGGGTTTTAAGATGGGGTATGGCTACACCTTC
TRBJ1-5 | - | - | TRBV6-5 | CASSYLQWAGIERNQPQHF | TGTGCCAGCAGTTATCTCCAGTGGGCAGGGATAGAACGGAATCAGCCCCAGCATTTT
TRBJ2-7 | - | few | TRBV5-1 | CASSQDPNSFGSSEQYF | TGCGCCAGCAGCCAGGACCCGAACAGTTTCGGCTCCTCCGAGCAGTACTTC
TRBJ2-5 | - | - | TRBV18 | CASSPDRSTAQYF | TGTGCCAGCTCACCGGACAGATCCACGGCCCAGTACTTC
TRBJ2-2 | - | - | TRBV6-1 | CASSYAPGAAGELFF | TGTGCCAGCAGTTATGCCCCGGGAGCCGCCGGGGAGCTGTTTTTT
TRBJ2-3 | - | few | TRBV20-1 | CSAGQGAQYF | TGCAGTGCTGGTCAAGGGGCGCAGTATTTT
TRBJ2-2 | - | - | TRBV27 | CASSRDTYTGELFF | TGTGCCAGCAGTCGGGACACATACACCGGGGAGCTGTTTTTT
TRBJ1-2 | - | once | TRBV28 | CASSLLGSSNYGYTF | TGTGCCAGCAGCCTACTCGGGTCTTCTAACTATGGCTACACCTTC
TRBJ2-2 | TRBD1 | many | TRBV5-1 | CASSFRTGDTGELFF | TGCGCCAGCAGCTTTAGGACAGGAGACACCGGGGAGCTGTTTTTT
TRBJ1-1 | - | - | TRBV20-1 | CSARDWRTAGSEAFF | TGCAGTGCTAGAGATTGGCGGACAGCGGGTTCTGAAGCTTTCTTT
TRBJ1-1 | TRBD1 | - | TRBV25-1 | CASRGTGITEAFF | TGTGCCAGCCGAGGGACAGGGATCACTGAAGCTTTCTTT